The 17 T cell receptor beta chains given below trace back to one sample, sequenced in a study of beta chain features in type 1 diabetes. Study-level findings and limits: For Type 1 diabetes patients, all four CD4+ subsets carried TCRB CDR3s that were moderately but significantly shorter.

The study reverse transcribed the entire isolated RNA, so it sequenced expressed TCRB transcripts. Some clones are missing from TCRdb's copy, which holds only in-frame ones; the method was immunoSEQ multiplex PCR. The repertoire holds around 150,000 clones, with 10% as singletons. The antigens for these receptors are not known. Sequencing was carried out using central memory CD4+ T cells from blood. These receptors were collected from a man aged 25-40 years with type 1 diabetes.

This clone was seen only once. The chain carries TRBV18 and TRBJ1-1; no firm D call. CDR1 is KGHSH, CDR2 LQKENI, per germline. The length of the CDR3 is 13 residues. Trimming took off 4 bases at V and 2 bases at J, with 8 bases between the two ends. CDR3 sequence: CASSLRSNTEAFF. The CDR3, as DNA: TGTGCCAGCTCACTTCGGTCTAACACTGAAGCTTTCTTT. The full variable domain, its missing parts supplied by reference TRBV18 and TRBJ1-1, is NAGVMQNPRHLVRRRGQEARLRCSPMKGHSHVYWYRQLPEEGLKFMVYLQKENIIDESGMPKERFSAEFPKEGPSILRIQQVVRGDSAAYFCASSLRSNTEAFFGQGTRLTVV.

V gene TRBV4-1 combines with J gene TRBJ1-1; a possible D gene is TRBD1 (6 bases). The V end was cut by 3 bases, the J end by 2 bases, with 25 bases between. The germline gives CDR1 MGHRA, CDR2 YSYEKL. The CDR3 spans 19 residues. The CDR3 DNA sequence: TGCGCCAGCAGCCATGGGCTTGGTGGGGGCTCTCTCTTCAACACTGAAGCTTTCTTT. This translates into CASSHGLGGGSLFNTEAFF.

This clone was found a few times. The chain uses TRBV29-1 and TRBJ1-2, with TRBD1 matching over 9 bases. The CDR3 has 14 amino acids. CDR1 is SQVTM, CDR2 ANQGSEA, per germline. V gave up 6 bases and J gave up 4 bases; unmatched junction bases: 9. CDR3 DNA sequence: TGCAGCGTAGAACAGGGGGCCCACCGCTATGGCTACACCTTC. Encoded protein: CSVEQGAHRYGYTF.

This clone was seen more than once but under ten times. The chain carries TRBV6-6 and TRBJ2-7; TRBD2 agrees at 13 bases. The CDR3 is 14 amino acids. The V gene's germline CDR1 is MNHNY and CDR2 SVGAGI (reference sequence). V lost 4 bases and J lost 7; bases outside the gene matches: 4. The CDR3 DNA is TGTGCCAGCAGTTGGACTAGCGGGGGTTGGGAGCAGTACTTC. This codes for CASSWTSGGWEQYF.

This clone has just a few counts. The chain couples TRBV19 to TRBJ1-1, with unresolved D. This CDR3 is 16 amino acids long. Trimming removed 7 bases from V and 6 bases from J, with 24 bases in between. Germline V gene sequence: CDR1 LNHDA, CDR2 SQIVND (reference sequence). CDR3: CASTHNGVGSRSEAFF. The CDR3 DNA is TGTGCCAGTACCCATAACGGGGTGGGAAGTCGGTCTGAAGCTTTCTTT. Complete variable domain (other parts from reference TRBV19 and TRBJ1-1): DGGITQSPKYLFRKEGQNVTLSCEQNLNHDAMYWYRQDPGQGLRLIYYSQIVNDFQKGDIAEGYSVSREKKESFPLTVTSAQKNPTAFYLCASTHNGVGSRSEAFFGQGTRLTVV.

On this clone itself: The same CDR3 can be traced to other DNA sequences in this sample. The chain carries TRBV28 and TRBJ2-7; TRBD2 agrees at 12 bases. The trim removed 6 bases at V and 3 bases at J, leaving 3 bases unmatched. Germline values: CDR1 MDHEN, CDR2 SYDVKM. The CDR3 has 14 amino acids. In DNA, the CDR3 is TGTGCCAGCAGGACTAGCGGGAGCCGCTACGAGCAGTACTTC. Amino acids: CASRTSGSRYEQYF.

The V gene is TRBV4-3, the J gene TRBJ1-2; D possibly corresponds to TRBD1 (6 bases). Trimming shortened V by 1 base and J by 0 bases, and 9 bases separated the two germline ends. Germline V gives CDR1 LGHNA, CDR2 YSLEER. This CDR3 has 15 amino acids. In DNA, the CDR3 is TGCGCCAGCAGCCAAGGGACAGACGCTAACTATGGCTACACCTTC. Translation: CASSQGTDANYGYTF.

This chain links TRBV2 with TRBJ2-7; D gene ambiguous. The CDR3 spans 14 residues. V was clipped by 6 bases and J by 7 bases, with 19 bases between them. Germline assignment: CDR1 SNHLY and CDR2 FYNNEI. The CDR3 DNA reads as TGTGCCAGCAGGTCAGACCCCGCATTCGGGGAGCAGTACTTC. As protein: CASRSDPAFGEQYF.

This clone occurred once. This chain links TRBV5-1 with TRBJ2-7; the match to TRBD2 covers 13 bases. V gave up 7 bases and J gave up 4 bases; unmatched junction bases: 5. The CDR3 consists of 14 residues. Germline V gene lookup returns CDR1 SGHRS and CDR2 YFSETQ. The CDR3 here is CASARTSGSYEQYF. For the CDR3, the DNA is TGCGCCAGCGCCCGGACTAGCGGGAGTTACGAGCAGTACTTC.

The chain employs TRBV7-3 and TRBJ1-3; D is uncertain. Germline loops: CDR1 SGHTA, CDR2 FQGTGA. The CDR3 runs to 12 residues. Trimming took 5 bases from V and 4 from J, leaving 6 bases between them. CDR3 nucleotide sequence: TGTGCCAGCAGCCCCGTCGGAAACACCATATATTTT. This encodes CASSPVGNTIYF.

The rearrangement links TRBV6-5 to TRBJ2-3, with 7 bases that match TRBD2. This CDR3 has 14 amino acids. J gave up 2 bases and V 6 bases, and 5 bases lay outside the gene matches. Germline V gene lookup returns CDR1 MNHEY and CDR2 SVGAGI. The CDR3 protein is CASSKSGITDTQYF. The CDR3 nucleotides read TGTGCCAGCAGCAAAAGCGGGATCACAGATACGCAGTATTTT.

The J gene is TRBJ1-2, the V gene TRBV6-5; no reliable D call. Germline CDR1 is MNHEY and CDR2 is SVGAGI. CDR3 length equals 15 residues. V lost 9 bases, J lost 1 base, and 18 bases lay in between. This CDR3 reads CASLTHAGGNYGYTF. DNA for the CDR3: TGTGCCAGTCTGACACACGCGGGCGGTAACTATGGCTACACCTTC.

The sample holds a few counts of this clone. V gene TRBV5-1 combines with J gene TRBJ2-7; maybe TRBD1 (5 bases). The CDR3 is 14 residues long. V was clipped by 1 base and J by 7 bases, with 15 bases between them. CDR1 and CDR2 (germline): SGHRS, YFSETQ. DNA for the CDR3: TGCGCCAGCAGCTTGCCCAGGGCCTCTCCTGAGCAGTACTTC. The encoded protein is CASSLPRASPEQYF.

V usage is TRBV5-6 and J usage is TRBJ1-1; TRBD1 is a possible D gene (5 bases). The CDR3 spans 15 residues. Germline loops: CDR1 SGHDT, CDR2 YYEEEE. Between the trimmed V and J ends, which lost 0 bases and 4 bases, there was a span of 13 bases. CDR3 protein: CASSLAAGISTEAFF. The CDR3 region has the DNA TGTGCCAGCAGCTTGGCGGCAGGGATAAGCACTGAAGCTTTCTTT.

The chain is built from TRBV25-1 and TRBJ1-5; the D gene is possibly TRBD1 (5 bases). CDR3 length equals 12 residues. Trimming pared 4 bases from V and 4 bases from J, leaving 5 bases between. Per the germline V gene, CDR1 is MGHDK and CDR2 is SYGVNS. In nucleotides, the CDR3 is TGTGCCAGCAGTGCAGGGAATCAGCCCCAGCATTTT. Translating it yields CASSAGNQPQHF.

In this sample, this clone turned up a few times. The V gene is TRBV5-1, the J gene TRBJ2-5, with TRBD2 as a possible D gene (6 bases). Germline CDR1 SGHRS, CDR2 YFSETQ. Trimming pared 3 bases from V and 0 bases from J, leaving 12 bases between. The CDR3 contains 15 residues. CDR3 loop: CASSSGSGDQETQYF. Here the CDR3 DNA reads TGCGCCAGCAGCTCCGGTAGCGGCGACCAAGAGACCCAGTACTTC.

This sequence joins TRBV7-2 and TRBJ2-3; maybe TRBD1 (6 bases). There are 13 residues in the CDR3. Trimming cost V 5 bases and J 6 bases, with 12 bases left between them. Germline V CDR1 and CDR2: SGHTA, FQGNSA. CDR3: CASSQTGLDTQYF. In DNA, the CDR3 is TGTGCCAGCAGCCAAACAGGGCTGGATACGCAGTATTTT.